These T cell receptor beta chains were read from a single sample in a study of shared clonotypes between healthy human individuals. Assay used: immunoSEQ multiplex PCR; TCRdb lists only in-frame clones, some missing. The data contain millions of clones, approximately 94% of them singletons. Sequencing input: naive CD8+ T cells sorted from blood. The receptors here all came from a man between 18 and 29 years old in good health. Each CDR3 is given with its conserved first and last residue. The D gene is left open where the match is weak. Where a row states a size, it is once, few, many or the class of an expanded clone; other rows omit it.

15,TRBJ2-1,TRBV6-5,once,-,CASSYNVITYNEQFF,TGTGCCAGCAGTTACAATGTAATCACCTACAATGAGCAGTTCTTC
13,TRBJ1-2,TRBV6-5,-,-,CASSYSGGDGYTF,TGTGCCAGCAGTTACTCCGGGGGAGACGGCTACACCTTC
13,TRBJ2-7,TRBV6-1,once,-,CASLVPAVFEQYF,TGTGCCAGCTTAGTTCCGGCGGTTTTCGAGCAGTACTTC
18,TRBJ2-5,TRBV9,-,TRBD1,CASSVGIWGQGGEETQYF,TGTGCCAGCAGCGTAGGCATTTGGGGACAGGGAGGGGAAGAGACCCAGTACTTC
16,TRBJ1-5,TRBV7-9,once,TRBD1,CASSASPGGASQPQHF,TGTGCCAGCAGCGCAAGCCCAGGGGGCGCGAGTCAGCCCCAGCATTTT
15,TRBJ2-2,TRBV5-4,-,-,CASSLAGSNTGELFF,TGTGCCAGCAGCTTGGCGGGCAGCAACACCGGGGAGCTGTTTTTT
14,TRBJ1-2,TRBV5-4,-,-,CASSYPPANYGYTF,TGTGCCAGCAGCTACCCCCCAGCTAACTATGGCTACACCTTC
14,TRBJ1-4,TRBV19,few,-,CASSMGATNEKLFF,TGTGCCAGTAGTATGGGTGCGACTAATGAAAAACTGTTTTTT
14,TRBJ1-5,TRBV27,-,-,CASSSPQRNQPQHF,TGTGCCAGCAGTTCACCCCAACGGAATCAGCCCCAGCATTTT
11,TRBJ2-7,TRBV19,-,-,CASTSAYEQYF,TGTGCCAGTACCTCGGCCTACGAGCAGTACTTC
13,TRBJ1-2,TRBV19,-,-,CASTPWGSEGYTF,TGTGCCAGTACCCCGTGGGGATCGGAAGGCTACACCTTC
15,TRBJ2-7,TRBV4-1,-,TRBD1,CASSQEWPGGYEQYF,TGCGCCAGCAGCCAAGAGTGGCCAGGGGGCTACGAGCAGTACTTC
13,TRBJ2-1,TRBV13,-,-,CASSLGLTNEQFF,TGTGCCAGCAGCTTAGGCCTGACAAATGAGCAGTTCTTC
12,TRBJ1-1,TRBV2,-,-,CASSTANTEAFF,TGTGCCAGCTCGACGGCAAACACTGAAGCTTTCTTT
16,TRBJ1-1,TRBV6-1,-,-,CASSESLQGWNTEAFF,TGTGCCAGCAGTGAAAGTTTACAGGGATGGAACACTGAAGCTTTCTTT
15,TRBJ1-2,TRBV5-1,-,TRBD1,CASSVSGTGDSGYTF,TGCGCCAGCAGCGTATCCGGGACAGGGGATTCTGGCTACACCTTC
12,TRBJ1-5,TRBV28,few,-,CASTHRNQPQHF,TGTGCCAGCACCCATCGGAATCAGCCCCAGCATTTT
19,TRBJ2-4,TRBV6-1,-,TRBD1,CASSEQGTGRYGAKNIQYF,TGTGCCAGCAGTGAACAAGGGACAGGGCGATATGGTGCCAAAAACATTCAGTACTTC
13,TRBJ1-2,TRBV5-4,-,-,CASSLVDPEGYTF,TGTGCCAGCAGCTTGGTAGACCCTGAAGGCTACACCTTC
13,TRBJ2-3,TRBV7-9,-,-,CASSPQHGDTQYF,TGTGCCAGCAGCCCCCAGCATGGAGATACGCAGTATTTT
13,TRBJ2-7,TRBV30,-,-,CAWTRGFSYEQYF,TGTGCCTGGACCAGGGGATTCTCCTACGAGCAGTACTTC
15,TRBJ2-1,TRBV7-2,-,-,CASSLAGGPYNEQFF,TGTGCCAGCAGCTTAGCGGGGGGGCCCTACAATGAGCAGTTCTTC
14,TRBJ2-7,TRBV27,-,-,CASSALRSSYEQYF,TGTGCCAGCAGTGCTCTTCGGTCATCCTACGAGCAGTACTTC
21,TRBJ2-1,TRBV5-1,-,-,CASSLGLLSYNEQFLGVSQFF,TGCGCCAGCAGCTTGGGACTGCTCTCCTACAATGAGCAGTTCTTGGGAGTGTCCCAGTTCTTC
13,TRBJ2-3,TRBV30,-,-,CAWSVLRTDTQYF,TGTGCCTGGAGTGTACTCCGCACAGATACGCAGTATTTT
13,TRBJ2-7,TRBV7-7,-,-,CASSVGNSYEQYF,TGTGCTAGCAGTGTGGGTAATTCGTACGAGCAGTACTTC
15,TRBJ2-2,TRBV28,-,-,CASSFRGYSAGELFF,TGTGCCAGCAGTTTTCGGGGCTATTCGGCCGGGGAGCTGTTTTTT
12,TRBJ1-1,TRBV10-3,-,-,CAIRTANTEAFF,TGTGCCATCAGGACAGCGAACACTGAAGCTTTCTTT
14,TRBJ2-5,TRBV2,-,-,CASSVQGFQGTQYF,TGTGCCAGCAGCGTCCAGGGGTTTCAGGGGACCCAGTACTTC
17,TRBJ2-1,TRBV4-3,once,-,CASSQDPQVSSYNEQFF,TGCGCCAGCAGCCAAGATCCGCAGGTTAGCTCCTACAATGAGCAGTTCTTC
14,TRBJ1-6,TRBV27,-,-,CASSLDGENSPLHF,TGTGCCAGCAGCCTGGACGGAGAGAATTCACCCCTCCACTTT
13,TRBJ1-1,TRBV27,-,-,CASSADSHTEAFF,TGTGCCAGCAGTGCGGACAGCCACACTGAAGCTTTCTTT
15,TRBJ2-7,TRBV13,-,-,CASSSLRDMGLEQYF,TGTGCCAGCAGCTCACTCCGGGACATGGGTCTCGAGCAGTACTTC
14,TRBJ1-2,TRBV5-4,-,TRBD1,CASSSQGAGDGYTF,TGTGCCAGCAGCTCTCAGGGGGCTGGGGATGGCTACACCTTC
12,TRBJ2-2,TRBV2,-,-,CASGTGTGELFF,TGTGCCAGCGGGACGGGGACCGGGGAGCTGTTTTTT
15,TRBJ2-1,TRBV27,-,-,CASSFEPSSYNEQFF,TGTGCCAGCAGTTTCGAACCGAGCTCCTACAATGAGCAGTTCTTC
14,TRBJ2-3,TRBV4-1,-,-,CASSQIGVEDTQYF,TGCGCCAGCAGCCAAATAGGGGTAGAGGATACGCAGTATTTT
14,TRBJ2-2,TRBV4-1,-,-,CASNRGLSAGELFF,TGCGCCTCTAACAGGGGACTGTCGGCCGGGGAGCTGTTTTTT
12,TRBJ2-7,TRBV28,-,-,CASLTSSYEQYF,TGTGCCAGCCTGACTAGCTCCTACGAGCAGTACTTC
16,TRBJ2-1,TRBV9,-,-,CASSPHLAAMYNEQFF,TGTGCCAGCAGCCCCCATTTAGCAGCCATGTACAATGAGCAGTTCTTC
12,TRBJ2-2,TRBV29-1,-,-,CSATDNTGELFF,TGCAGCGCGACAGACAACACCGGGGAGCTGTTTTTT
15,TRBJ2-7,TRBV2,-,-,CASSEAAALSYEQYF,TGTGCCAGCAGTGAAGCGGCAGCCCTCTCCTACGAGCAGTACTTC
16,TRBJ2-1,TRBV7-9,-,-,CASSPPGAALGNEQFF,TGTGCCAGCAGCCCGCCGGGGGCGGCTCTCGGCAATGAGCAGTTCTTC
16,TRBJ1-2,TRBV30,-,-,CAWSVMGYTLNYGYTF,TGTGCCTGGAGTGTGATGGGCTACACCCTTAACTATGGCTACACCTTC
16,TRBJ2-1,TRBV7-8,-,-,CASSGEASRRDNEQFF,TGTGCCAGCAGCGGAGAGGCTAGCAGACGGGACAATGAGCAGTTCTTC
15,TRBJ2-2,TRBV4-2,-,-,CASSQERQWAGELFF,TGTGCCAGCAGCCAAGAGAGACAATGGGCCGGGGAGCTGTTTTTT
13,TRBJ1-2,TRBV10-3,-,-,CAISESEVSGYTF,TGTGCCATCAGTGAGTCGGAAGTTTCCGGCTACACCTTC
18,TRBJ2-2,TRBV18,-,-,CASSPPVGAEPNTGELFF,TGTGCCAGCTCACCACCGGTTGGGGCGGAACCGAACACCGGGGAGCTGTTTTTT
13,TRBJ2-7,TRBV6-6,-,-,CASSLVGSYEQYF,TGTGCCAGCAGTCTCGTAGGCTCCTACGAGCAGTACTTC
12,TRBJ1-1,TRBV30,-,-,CAWMESPSEAFF,TGTGCCTGGATGGAGTCCCCCTCCGAAGCTTTCTTT
16,TRBJ1-2,TRBV6-5,-,-,CASSYQSDSINYGYTF,TGTGCCAGCAGTTACCAATCGGACAGTATTAACTATGGCTACACCTTC
15,TRBJ2-3,TRBV11-2,-,TRBD1,CASSLGQGGGDTQYF,TGTGCCAGCAGCTTAGGACAGGGTGGTGGAGATACGCAGTATTTT
14,TRBJ1-2,TRBV15,once,-,CATSRVGVDYGYTF,TGTGCCACCAGCAGAGTAGGGGTCGACTATGGCTACACCTTC
17,TRBJ2-5,TRBV7-9,-,-,CASSLDREAGYRKTQYF,TGTGCCAGCAGCTTGGACAGGGAAGCGGGATATAGGAAGACCCAGTACTTC
13,TRBJ1-1,TRBV9,-,-,CASSPGAGAEAFF,TGTGCCAGCAGCCCAGGGGCGGGGGCTGAAGCTTTCTTT
12,TRBJ2-7,TRBV6-5,-,TRBD1,CASSFRGHEQYF,TGTGCCAGCAGTTTCAGGGGGCACGAGCAGTACTTC
14,TRBJ2-5,TRBV27,-,-,CASSLRAAQETQYF,TGTGCCAGCAGTTTAAGGGCAGCTCAAGAGACCCAGTACTTC
15,TRBJ1-5,TRBV4-1,once,-,CASSQGVWGNQPQHF,TGCGCCAGCAGCCAAGGGGTATGGGGGAATCAGCCCCAGCATTTT
13,TRBJ1-5,TRBV30,-,-,CALSVRSDQPQHF,TGTGCCTTGAGTGTACGATCCGATCAGCCCCAGCATTTT